The clone carrying this TCR beta chain has only a few counts. Its antigen is not identified. These data come from a study of beta chain features in type 1 diabetes. General study points: VDJ junctions from patients with type 1 diabetes contained fewer insertions and more deletions. Any HLA-type effect on TCRB rearrangement remained unresolved here.

CDR1 is SGHRS and CDR2 is YFSETQ in the germline V gene. The CDR3 is 16 residues long. Trimming at V came to 9 bases and at J to 2 bases, leaving 16 bases not matched to a gene. Since all of the isolated RNA was reverse transcribed, expressed TCRB transcripts were what got sequenced. Profiled with immunoSEQ multiplex PCR; TCRdb holds only in-frame clones, not every one. The sample includes 600,000 to 650,000 clones, around 15% of them seen just once. The sequenced sample consisted of naive CD4+ T cells from blood. This receptor was identified in a man aged 18 to 30 in good health. This chain links TRBV5-1 with TRBJ1-2, with TRBD1 identical over 7 bases. The CDR3 sequence: CATPEDRPCPNYGYTF. Written as DNA, the CDR3 is TGCGCCACCCCGGAGGACAGGCCTTGCCCGAACTATGGCTACACCTTC.